This T cell receptor beta chain was captured by sequencing in a study of cytomegalovirus exposure and HLA in healthy donors. Overall study results and limits: Many donors carried some public TCRs, although rarity characterized most TCR sequences. Sequencing had likely introduced a cluster of highly shared sequence variants as an artifact. Researchers reported in a later analysis that a missense DCLRE1C variant was tied to TCR beta V- and J-gene trimming.

Note on this clone: The antigen is undetermined.

The PCR was carried out with 60 Vbeta primers and 13 Jbeta primers. The repertoire was sequenced with immunoSEQ multiplex PCR; TCRdb's copy has only in-frame clones and lacks some. The table shows about 220,000 clones, with 82% occurring only once. Participants comprised healthy donors of bone marrow. The V and J ends lost 5 bases and 0 bases respectively, with 20 bases between them. Germline V gene sequence: CDR1 SGHVS, CDR2 FQNEAQ. The CDR3 loop spans 18 amino acids. V is TRBV7-8 and J is TRBJ2-1; tentative D call: TRBD2 (5 bases). This TCR was sampled from a woman aged 40 to 55 in good health and CMV-seropositive. The sequencing sample was made of PBMCs. The CDR3 sequence: CASSQLIARPHSYNEQFF. The CDR3 coding sequence is TGTGCCAGCAGCCAGTTGATAGCGCGCCCTCACTCCTACAATGAGCAGTTCTTC.